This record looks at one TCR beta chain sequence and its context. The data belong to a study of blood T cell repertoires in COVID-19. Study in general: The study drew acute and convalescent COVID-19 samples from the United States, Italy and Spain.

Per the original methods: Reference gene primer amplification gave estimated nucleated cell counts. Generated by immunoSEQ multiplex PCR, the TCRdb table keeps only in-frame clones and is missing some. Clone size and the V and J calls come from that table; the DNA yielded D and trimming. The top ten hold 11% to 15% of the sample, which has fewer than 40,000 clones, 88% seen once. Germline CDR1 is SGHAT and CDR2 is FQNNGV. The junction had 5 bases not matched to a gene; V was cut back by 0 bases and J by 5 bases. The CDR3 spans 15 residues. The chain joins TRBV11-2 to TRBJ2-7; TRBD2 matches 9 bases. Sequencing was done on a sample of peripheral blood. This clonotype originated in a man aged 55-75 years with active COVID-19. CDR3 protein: CASSLDGGRADEQYF. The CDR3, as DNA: TGTGCCAGCAGCTTAGATGGCGGGAGGGCGGACGAGCAGTACTTC.